A single sample gave rise to the 19 T cell receptor beta chains below, sequenced in a study of glioma-infiltrating T cells. TCR alpha and beta CDR3 regions were amplified from RNA using iRepertoire nested multiplex PCR. Using its own MiXCR run on the multiplex PCR reads, TCRdb lists one record per CDR3 protein. In the table there are about 140,000 distinct CDR3 sequences, around 40% of which are singletons. Sequenced material: glioma tissue, nonneoplastic brain tissue, or PBMCs (not recorded which). These receptors were collected from a human donor with low-grade glioma or glioblastoma, undergoing nonglioma brain surgery, or in good health (not recorded which).

This clonotype was seen only a few times. The genes are TRBV6-2 or TRBV6-3 and TRBJ2-3, with D possibly being TRBD2 (5 bases). The CDR3 runs to 15 residues. Trimming removed 0 bases from V and 2 bases from J, with 9 bases in between. Germline assignment: CDR1 MNHEY and CDR2 SVGEGT. In DNA form, the CDR3 reads TGTGCCAGCAGTTACTCGACTACAGACACAGATACGCAGTATTTT. Translated: CASSYSTTDTDTQYF.

This clonotype has only a few counts. The chain is built from TRBV7-9 and TRBJ2-7; no definite D call. Trimming shortened V by 2 bases and J by 6 bases, and 5 bases separated the two germline ends. The CDR3 length is 11 residues. Per germline, CDR1 SEHNR and CDR2 FQNEAQ (reference sequence). In DNA form, the CDR3 reads TGTGCCAGCAGCTTAAGTGGCGAGCAGTACTTC. This sequence encodes CASSLSGEQYF.

The chain employs TRBV4-1 and TRBJ2-7; TRBD1 might be the D (5 bases). The ends were cut back, 0 bases at V and 8 bases at J, with 17 bases in the middle. This CDR3 spans 15 amino acids. The germline CDR1 and CDR2 sequences are MGHRA and YSYEKL. CDR3 DNA: TGCGCCAGCAGCCAAGATCGGCTAGGACAACTGAAGCAGTACTTC. Protein product: CASSQDRLGQLKQYF.

This clonotype was recorded a few times. The chain carries TRBV7-2 and TRBJ1-5; no definite D call. Between the trimmed V and J ends, which lost 3 bases and 6 bases, there was a span of 15 bases. CDR3 size: 15 residues. The germline CDR1 and CDR2 sequences are SGHTA and FQGNSA. The CDR3 is CASSFFAGEGQPQHF. Written as DNA, the CDR3 is TGTGCCAGCAGCTTCTTTGCCGGGGAGGGTCAGCCCCAGCATTTT. Complete variable domain (other parts from reference TRBV7-2 and TRBJ1-5): GAGVSQSPSNKVTEKGKDVELRCDPISGHTALYWYRQSLGQGLEFLIYFQGNSAPDKSGLPSDRFSAERTGGSVSTLTIQRTQQEDSAVYLCASSFFAGEGQPQHFGDGTRLSIL.

The gene calls are TRBV6-1 and TRBJ1-3; D not resolved. The V end lost 7 bases, the J end lost 0 bases, and 13 bases lay between the germline ends. This CDR3 contains 15 residues. The germline gives CDR1 MNHNS, CDR2 SASEGT. CDR3 sequence (DNA): TGTGCCAGCACCAACGACGGTATCTCTGGAAACACCATATATTTT. Protein product: CASTNDGISGNTIYF.

V is TRBV7-2 and J is TRBJ2-7, with unresolved D. The V end was cut by 5 bases, the J end by 6 bases, with 11 bases between. The CDR3 loop spans 12 amino acids. CDR1 is SGHTA and CDR2 is FQGNSA in the germline V gene. In DNA, the CDR3 is TGTGCCAGCAGCGAAGACTCGCGCGAGCAGTACTTC. Translated: CASSEDSREQYF.

This clonotype appeared many times. The chain links TRBV6-2 or TRBV6-3 to TRBJ2-1; D gene uncertain. This CDR3 has 15 residues. V was pared by 6 bases and J by 2 bases, with 14 bases between. Germline CDR1 is MNHEY and CDR2 is SVGEGT. The CDR3 region is CASRSASLPYNEQFF. The CDR3 bases are TGTGCCAGCAGATCCGCTAGTTTACCCTACAATGAGCAGTTCTTC.

This rearrangement joins TRBV19 to TRBJ2-2; maybe TRBD1 (6 bases). The CDR3 has 14 residues. V was pared by 8 bases and J by 0 bases, with 10 bases between. Germline CDR1 and CDR2: LNHDA and SQIVND (reference sequence). The CDR3, as DNA: TGTGCCAGTCACAGGGACACGAACACCGGGGAGCTGTTTTTT. Translating gives CASHRDTNTGELFF. Supplemented by reference TRBV19 and TRBJ2-2, the full variable domain reads DGGITQSPKYLFRKEGQNVTLSCEQNLNHDAMYWYRQDPGQGLRLIYYSQIVNDFQKGDIAEGYSVSREKKESFPLTVTSAQKNPTAFYLCASHRDTNTGELFFGEGSRLTVL.

This clonotype was picked up many times. The gene calls are TRBV4-1 and TRBJ2-7; D is uncertain. The V end was cut by 0 bases, the J end by 4 bases, with 10 bases between. CDR1 is MGHRA, CDR2 YSYEKL, per germline. The CDR3 has 14 amino acids. CDR3 loop: CASSQEYGGYEQYF. The DNA for the CDR3 is TGCGCCAGCAGCCAAGAGTATGGTGGGTACGAGCAGTACTTC.

The V call is TRBV27, the J call TRBJ2-7; 10 bases are shared with TRBD2. Germline lookup yields CDR1 MNHEY and CDR2 SMNVEV (reference sequence). The CDR3 has 15 amino acids. Trimming removed 2 bases from V and 6 bases from J; junction bases left unmatched: 7. The CDR3 DNA reads TGTGCCAGCAGTTTAATGGCTAGCGGGAGATCCGAGCAGTACTTC. Protein product: CASSLMASGRSEQYF.

The chain recombines TRBV6-6 with TRBJ1-1; 12 nucleotides agree with TRBD1. Germline lookup yields CDR1 MNHNY and CDR2 SVGAGI (reference sequence). Trimming cost V 6 bases and J 4 bases; bases outside gene matches: 6. CDR3 length: 15 amino acids. CDR3 nucleotides: TGTGCCAGCAGAAGGGACAGGGGGCTTGTCACTGAAGCTTTCTTT. Translation gives CASRRDRGLVTEAFF.

About this clonotype itself: A much larger clone differs by one base, so this may be a read error. J is TRBJ2-1 and V is TRBV6-1, with D perhaps being TRBD1 or TRBD2 (5 bases each). The CDR3 spans 14 residues. Germline V gene lookup returns CDR1 MNHNS and CDR2 SASEGT. With 7 bases removed from V and 10 bases from J, the gap between germline ends came to 20 bases. In DNA form, the CDR3 reads TGTGCCAGCACCGAGGGACCATCCTTAGAAGAGCAGTTCTTC. Its protein product is CASTEGPSLEEQFF.

As regards this clonotype: A clone one base away is much larger, so this may be a read error. The chain is built from TRBV6-5 and TRBJ2-1, with 9 positions matching TRBD2. Looked up from germline, CDR1 is MNHEY and CDR2 is SVGAGI. The CDR3 is made up of 15 amino acids. The CDR3 here is CASSPASGAFDEQLF. DNA of the CDR3: TGTGCCAGCAGTCCCGCTAGCGGGGCCTTTGATGAGCAGTTATTC.

The chain combines TRBV28 with TRBJ2-1, with TRBD1 matching over 7 bases. The CDR3 is 14 residues long. V was clipped by 7 bases and J by 8 bases; unmatched bases: 11. Per the germline V gene, CDR1 is MDHEN and CDR2 is SYDVKM. CDR3 nucleotides: TGTGCCAGCAAGCCGGGACAGAGTGGCTATGAGCAGTTCTTC. Protein sequence: CASKPGQSGYEQFF.

This sequence joins TRBV7-6 and TRBJ2-7; 7 bases map to TRBD2. The CDR3 spans 16 residues. The ends lost 1 base at V and 2 bases at J; junction bases unmatched: 8. Germline-derived CDR1 and CDR2 are SGHVS and FNYEAQ. This CDR3 reads CASSLDPKAGTYEQYF. As DNA, the CDR3 is TGTGCCAGCAGCTTAGACCCAAAAGCGGGAACCTACGAGCAGTACTTC. Looking up the rest from reference TRBV7-6 and TRBJ2-7 gives the full variable domain: GAGVSQSPRYKVTKRGQDVALRCDPISGHVSLYWYRQALGQGPEFLTYFNYEAQQDKSGLPNDRFSAERPEGSISTLTIQRTEQRDSAMYRCASSLDPKAGTYEQYFGPGTRLTVT.

J is TRBJ2-1 and V is TRBV6-1; 10 bases map to TRBD2. CDR1 MNHNS and CDR2 SASEGT come from the germline V gene. The CDR3 contains 15 residues. J was trimmed by 5 bases and V by 6 bases; bases with no gene match: 7. Here the CDR3 DNA reads TGTGCCAGCAGACGGAGCGGGGGGGCAAACAATGAGCAGTTCTTC. It translates to CASRRSGGANNEQFF.

Only a few counts were recorded for this clonotype. V gene TRBV6-1 combines with J gene TRBJ2-7; possibly TRBD2 for D (7 bases). The CDR3 spans 13 residues. Germline CDR1 MNHNS, CDR2 SASEGT. Trimming stripped 7 bases from V and 4 bases from J, with 14 bases between. As DNA, the CDR3 is TGTGCCAGCATGCGAAGGGGGGGGTACGAGCAGTACTTC. It is translated as CASMRRGGYEQYF.

The chain couples TRBV20-1 to TRBJ1-2, with a possible D match to TRBD1 (5 bases). Trimming left V 0 bases short and J 10 bases short, with 18 bases between. The CDR3 extends over 14 amino acids. Looked up from germline, CDR1 is DFQATT and CDR2 is SNEGSKA (reference sequence). The CDR3 DNA reads TGCAGTGCTAGAGACCTCCAGGGTACGGAACTCTACACCTTC. Translated, it gives CSARDLQGTELYTF.

This clonotype came up once. V gene TRBV18 combines with J gene TRBJ2-1, with 12 bases identical to TRBD2. Trimming at V came to 4 bases and at J to 6 bases, leaving 4 bases not matched to a gene. The CDR3 is 15 residues long. Germline CDR1 reads KGHSH; CDR2 reads LQKENI. CDR3 bases: TGTGCCAGCTCACAGGGACTAGCGGGCTTCAATGAGCAGTTCTTC. Translation: CASSQGLAGFNEQFF. Full variable domain (outside the CDR3, taken from reference TRBV18 and TRBJ2-1): NAGVMQNPRHLVRRRGQEARLRCSPMKGHSHVYWYRQLPEEGLKFMVYLQKENIIDESGMPKERFSAEFPKEGPSILRIQQVVRGDSAAYFCASSQGLAGFNEQFFGPGTRLTVL.